The 8 T cell receptor beta chains presented below share a single source sample, sequenced in a study of CD8 T cells in Susac syndrome. A quantity of about 0.5 to 1 ug RNA underwent reverse transcription using random hexamers. From the immunoSEQ multiplex PCR reads, TCRdb called clonotypes with MiXCR, one entry per CDR3 protein. The sample consists of about 280,000 distinct CDR3 sequences, 70% to 90% of them appearing once. Sequences were obtained from CD8+ T cells from PBMCs. These receptors all come from a human donor with multiple sclerosis.

The table lists this clonotype with a few counts. The chain employs TRBV20-1 and TRBJ2-7; 9 bases are shared with TRBD2. Trimming removed 0 bases from V and 2 bases from J; junction bases left unmatched: 5. Germline CDR1 and CDR2: DFQATT and SNEGSKA (reference sequence). This CDR3 has 15 amino acids. DNA for the CDR3: TGCAGTGCTAGAGATCCGTTAGCGGGAGCCTACGAGCAGTACTTC. Translating gives CSARDPLAGAYEQYF.

CDR3 region: CASSLTGAGRNEQYF. The CDR3 coding sequence is TGTGCCAGCAGTTTGACAGGGGCAGGGCGTAACGAGCAGTACTTC. The rearrangement links TRBV6-5 to TRBJ2-7, with 8 bases identical to TRBD1. The J segment lost 5 bases and the V segment lost 4 bases, leaving 10 bases of the junction unmatched. Germline CDR1 and CDR2: MNHEY and SVGAGI. This CDR3 is 15 amino acids long.

The chain is built from TRBV7-6 and TRBJ2-5, with D possibly being TRBD2 (6 bases). V lost 3 bases to trimming and J lost 5 bases, with 13 bases between them. The CDR3 sequence is 14 residues long. The germline CDR1 and CDR2 sequences are SGHVS and FNYEAQ. The CDR3 reads CASSFRRAGETQYF. Written as DNA, the CDR3 is TGTGCCAGCAGCTTTCGGAGGGCCGGTGAGACCCAGTACTTC.

In this sample, this clonotype turned up a few times. The chain is built from TRBV7-2 and TRBJ2-7, with D hard to call. Germline V lookup: CDR1 SGHTA, CDR2 FQGNSA. Trimming took 1 base from V and 1 from J, leaving 8 bases between them. CDR3 length: 14 amino acids. The CDR3 DNA sequence: TGTGCCAGCAGCTTAGGATGGGGTTCCTACGAGCAGTACTTC. It encodes CASSLGWGSYEQYF.

The CDR3 sequence: CSAPTSGNYNEQFF. CDR3 DNA: TGCAGTGCCCCGACTAGCGGGAACTACAATGAGCAGTTCTTC. The chain couples TRBV20-1 to TRBJ2-1; 11 positions match TRBD2. V lost 6 bases to trimming and J lost 3 bases; unmatched junction nucleotides: 4. Germline loops: CDR1 DFQATT, CDR2 SNEGSKA (reference sequence). The CDR3 runs 14 residues.

The chain links TRBV27 to TRBJ2-7; 11 bases are a match to TRBD2. Germline values: CDR1 MNHEY, CDR2 SMNVEV (reference sequence). The CDR3 is 14 amino acids. V dropped 5 bases and J dropped 6; count of bases not matched to a gene: 6. The CDR3 loop reads CASSPPGLAAEQYF. The CDR3, as DNA: TGTGCCAGCAGTCCCCCGGGACTAGCGGCCGAGCAGTACTTC.

A few counts support this clonotype. The rearrangement uses TRBV12-3 or TRBV12-4 and TRBJ2-7; the match to TRBD1 covers 7 bases. Trimming took 5 bases from V and 0 from J; bases not matched to a gene: 7. The CDR3 runs 15 residues. In DNA form, the CDR3 reads TGTGCCAGCAGTCCGGACAGGAGCTCCTCCTACGAGCAGTACTTC. It specifies CASSPDRSSSYEQYF.

In its sample, this clonotype was seen a few times. The chain joins TRBV30 to TRBJ2-7; perhaps TRBD1 as D (6 bases). V lost 5 bases to trimming and J lost 3 bases, with 8 bases between them. The CDR3 is 11 residues long. The V gene's germline CDR1 is GTSNPN and CDR2 SVGIG (reference sequence). CDR3 loop: CAWGTFYEQYF. CDR3 sequence (DNA): TGTGCCTGGGGGACATTCTACGAGCAGTACTTC.